This TCR beta chain was captured in a study of CD8 T cells in ankylosing spondylitis. Study outcomes and limitations: A motif of roughly eight highly homologous TCR beta variants was seen as apparently characteristic of ankylosing spondylitis blood. Reports say disease-linked clones showed up significantly more in matched ankylosing spondylitis synovial fluid.

Making use of molecular barcodes, quantitative 5'-RACE generated TCR beta libraries. MiXCR was run by TCRdb on the 5' RACE reads, yielding one entry per CDR3 protein. Found here are around 140,000 distinct CDR3 sequences, approximately 17% of them singletons; the top ten hold roughly a third. To note about this clonotype: Its antigen is as yet unknown.

Sample: blood, either unsorted or a sorted T cell fraction (not recorded which). The TCR sequence derives from a male donor with ankylosing spondylitis.

CDR3 protein: CASSKREGSYNEQFF. CDR3 DNA: TGCGCCAGCAGCAAACGGGAGGGCTCCTACAATGAGCAGTTCTTC. The J gene is TRBJ2-1, the V gene TRBV5-1; 8 bases align to TRBD2. The germline CDR1 and CDR2 sequences are SGHRS and YFSETQ. The V segment lost 4 bases and the J segment 0 bases; nucleotides outside the gene matches: 3. This CDR3 has 15 residues.